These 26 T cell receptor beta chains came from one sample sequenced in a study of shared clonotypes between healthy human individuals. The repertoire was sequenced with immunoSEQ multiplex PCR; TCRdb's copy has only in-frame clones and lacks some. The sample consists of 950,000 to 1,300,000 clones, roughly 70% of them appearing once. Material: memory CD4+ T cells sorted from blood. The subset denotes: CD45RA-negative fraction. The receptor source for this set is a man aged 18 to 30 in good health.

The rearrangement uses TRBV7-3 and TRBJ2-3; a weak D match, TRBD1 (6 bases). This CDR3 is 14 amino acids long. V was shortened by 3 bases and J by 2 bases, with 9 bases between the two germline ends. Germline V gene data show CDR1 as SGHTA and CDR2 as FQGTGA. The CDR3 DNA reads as TGTGCCAGCAGCTTGTACAGGGACACAGATACGCAGTATTTT. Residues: CASSLYRDTDTQYF.

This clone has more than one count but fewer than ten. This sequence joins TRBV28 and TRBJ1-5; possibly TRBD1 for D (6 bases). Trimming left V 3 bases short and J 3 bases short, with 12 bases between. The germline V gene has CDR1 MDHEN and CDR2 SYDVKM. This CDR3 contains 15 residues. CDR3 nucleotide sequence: TGTGCCAGCAGTTTTGCCAGGGGTGACAATCAGCCCCAGCATTTT. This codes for CASSFARGDNQPQHF.

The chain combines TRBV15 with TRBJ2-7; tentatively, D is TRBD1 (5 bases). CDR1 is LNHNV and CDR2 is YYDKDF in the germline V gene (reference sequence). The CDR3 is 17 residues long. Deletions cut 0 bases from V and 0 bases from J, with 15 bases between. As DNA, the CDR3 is TGTGCCACCAGCAGAGACGACAGTAAATATAGCTCCTACGAGCAGTACTTC. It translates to CATSRDDSKYSSYEQYF.

CDR3: CASSWDRGGSEQFF. CDR3 sequence (DNA): TGCGCCAGCAGTTGGGACAGGGGGGGATCTGAGCAGTTCTTC. The V call is TRBV10-2, the J call TRBJ2-1; 11 nucleotides match TRBD1. After removal of 5 bases from V and 9 bases from J, the junction contained 6 bases not matched to a gene. The CDR3 extends over 14 amino acids. Germline CDR1 reads WSHSY; CDR2 reads SAAADI.

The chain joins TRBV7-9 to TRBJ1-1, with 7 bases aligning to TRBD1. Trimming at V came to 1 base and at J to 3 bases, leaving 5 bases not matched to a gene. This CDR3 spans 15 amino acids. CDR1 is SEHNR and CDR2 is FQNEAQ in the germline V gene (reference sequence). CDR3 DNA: TGTGCCAGCAGCTTAGTAGGCAGGGGGGACACTGAAGCTTTCTTT. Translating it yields CASSLVGRGDTEAFF.

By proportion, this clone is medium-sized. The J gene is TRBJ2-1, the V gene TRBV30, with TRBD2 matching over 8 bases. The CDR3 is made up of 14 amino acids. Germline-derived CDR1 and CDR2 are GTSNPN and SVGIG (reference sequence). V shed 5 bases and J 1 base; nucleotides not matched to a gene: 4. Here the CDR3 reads CAWAGGRSYNEQFF. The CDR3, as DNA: TGTGCCTGGGCGGGCGGGAGGTCCTACAATGAGCAGTTCTTC.

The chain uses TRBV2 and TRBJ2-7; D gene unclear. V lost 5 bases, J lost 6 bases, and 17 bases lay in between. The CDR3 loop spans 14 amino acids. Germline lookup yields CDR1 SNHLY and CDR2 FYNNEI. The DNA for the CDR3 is TGTGCCAGCAGTTACAATGAGCTTCTGAGCGAGCAGTACTTC. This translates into CASSYNELLSEQYF.

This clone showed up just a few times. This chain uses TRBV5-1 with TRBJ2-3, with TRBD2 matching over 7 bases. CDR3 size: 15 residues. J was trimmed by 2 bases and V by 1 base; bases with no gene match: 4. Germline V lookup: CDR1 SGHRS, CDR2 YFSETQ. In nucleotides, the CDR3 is TGCGCCAGCAGCTTGTCTAGCGGTTTCACAGATACGCAGTATTTT. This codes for CASSLSSGFTDTQYF. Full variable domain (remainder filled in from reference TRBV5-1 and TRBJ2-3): KAGVTQTPRYLIKTRGQQVTLSCSPISGHRSVSWYQQTPGQGLQFLFEYFSETQRNKGNFPGRFSGRQFSNSRSEMNVSTLELGDSALYLCASSLSSGFTDTQYFGPGTRLTVL.

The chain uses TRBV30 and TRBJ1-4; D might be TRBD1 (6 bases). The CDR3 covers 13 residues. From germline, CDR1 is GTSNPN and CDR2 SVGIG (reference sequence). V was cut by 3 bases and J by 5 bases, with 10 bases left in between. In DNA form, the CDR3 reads TGTGCCTGGAGAAGGCAGGGGAATGAAAAACTGTTTTTT. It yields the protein CAWRRQGNEKLFF.

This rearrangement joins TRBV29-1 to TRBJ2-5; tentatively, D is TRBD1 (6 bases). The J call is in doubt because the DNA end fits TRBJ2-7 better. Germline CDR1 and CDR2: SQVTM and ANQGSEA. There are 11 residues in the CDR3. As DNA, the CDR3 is TGCAGCGTTGAGGTCAGGGGCGAGCAGTACTTC. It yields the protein CSVEVRGEQYF.

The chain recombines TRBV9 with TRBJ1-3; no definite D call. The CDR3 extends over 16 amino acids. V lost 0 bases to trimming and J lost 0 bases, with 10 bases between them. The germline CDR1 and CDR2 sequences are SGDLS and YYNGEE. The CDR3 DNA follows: TGTGCCAGCAGCGTAGGATCTGGATTCTCTGGAAACACCATATATTTT. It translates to CASSVGSGFSGNTIYF. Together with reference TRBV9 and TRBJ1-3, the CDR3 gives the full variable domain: DSGVTQTPKHLITATGQRVTLRCSPRSGDLSVYWYQQSLDQGLQFLIQYYNGEERAKGNILERFSAQQFPDLHSELNLSSLELGDSALYFCASSVGSGFSGNTIYFGEGSWLTVV.

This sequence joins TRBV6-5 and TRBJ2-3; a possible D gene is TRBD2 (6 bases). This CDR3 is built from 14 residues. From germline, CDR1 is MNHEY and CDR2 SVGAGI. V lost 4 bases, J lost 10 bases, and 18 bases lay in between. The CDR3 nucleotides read TGTGCCAGCAGTTCTAGCGCGGAGAGGAGCGCGCAGTATTTT. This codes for CASSSSAERSAQYF.

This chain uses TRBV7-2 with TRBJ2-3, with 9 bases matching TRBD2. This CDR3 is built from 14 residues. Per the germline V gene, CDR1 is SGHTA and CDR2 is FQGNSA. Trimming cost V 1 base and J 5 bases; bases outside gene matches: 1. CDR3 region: CASSLVAGVDTQYF. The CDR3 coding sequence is TGTGCCAGCAGCTTAGTAGCGGGAGTAGATACGCAGTATTTT. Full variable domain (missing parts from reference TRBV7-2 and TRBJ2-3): GAGVSQSPSNKVTEKGKDVELRCDPISGHTALYWYRQSLGQGLEFLIYFQGNSAPDKSGLPSDRFSAERTGGSVSTLTIQRTQQEDSAVYLCASSLVAGVDTQYFGPGTRLTVL.

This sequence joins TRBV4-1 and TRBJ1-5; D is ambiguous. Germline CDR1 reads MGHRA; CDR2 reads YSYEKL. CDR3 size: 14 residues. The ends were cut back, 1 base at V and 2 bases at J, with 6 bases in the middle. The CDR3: CASSQGYGNQPQHF. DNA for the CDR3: TGCGCCAGCAGCCAAGGTTACGGCAATCAGCCCCAGCATTTT.

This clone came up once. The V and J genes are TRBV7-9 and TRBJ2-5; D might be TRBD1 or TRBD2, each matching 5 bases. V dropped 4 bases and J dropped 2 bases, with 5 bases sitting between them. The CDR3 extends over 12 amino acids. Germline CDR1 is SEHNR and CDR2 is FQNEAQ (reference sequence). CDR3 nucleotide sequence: TGTGCCAGCAGCTGGGGGCAAGAGACCCAGTACTTC. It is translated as CASSWGQETQYF.

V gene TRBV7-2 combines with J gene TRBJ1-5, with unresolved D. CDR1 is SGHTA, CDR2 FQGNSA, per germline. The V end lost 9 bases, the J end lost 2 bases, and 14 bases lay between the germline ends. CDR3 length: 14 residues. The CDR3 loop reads CASSTLGGNQPQHF. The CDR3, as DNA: TGTGCCAGTTCTACCCTAGGAGGCAATCAGCCCCAGCATTTT.

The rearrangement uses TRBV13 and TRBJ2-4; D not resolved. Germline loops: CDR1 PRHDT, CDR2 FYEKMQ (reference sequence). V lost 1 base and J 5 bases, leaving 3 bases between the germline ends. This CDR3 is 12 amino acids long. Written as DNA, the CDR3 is TGTGCCAGCAGCTTAGAGCAAAACATTCAGTACTTC. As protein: CASSLEQNIQYF.

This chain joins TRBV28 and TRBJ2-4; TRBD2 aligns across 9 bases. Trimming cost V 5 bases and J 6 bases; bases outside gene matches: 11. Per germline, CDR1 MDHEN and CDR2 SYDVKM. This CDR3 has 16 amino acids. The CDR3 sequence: CASSSSSGGRPNIQYF. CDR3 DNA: TGTGCCAGCAGTAGCTCAAGCGGGGGGCGCCCAAACATTCAGTACTTC.

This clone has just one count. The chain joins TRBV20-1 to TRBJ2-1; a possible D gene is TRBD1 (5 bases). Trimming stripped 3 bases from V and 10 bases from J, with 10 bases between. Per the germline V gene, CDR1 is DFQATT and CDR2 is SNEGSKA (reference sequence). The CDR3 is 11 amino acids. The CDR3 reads CSASDRLEQFF. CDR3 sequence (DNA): TGCAGTGCTAGCGACAGATTGGAGCAGTTCTTC.

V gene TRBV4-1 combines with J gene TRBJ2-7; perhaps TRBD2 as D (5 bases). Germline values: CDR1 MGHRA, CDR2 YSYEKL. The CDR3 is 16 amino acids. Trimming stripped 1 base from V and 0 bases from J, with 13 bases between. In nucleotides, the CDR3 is TGCGCCAGCAGCCAAGGAATAGCGCCATTCTCCTACGAGCAGTACTTC. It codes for CASSQGIAPFSYEQYF.

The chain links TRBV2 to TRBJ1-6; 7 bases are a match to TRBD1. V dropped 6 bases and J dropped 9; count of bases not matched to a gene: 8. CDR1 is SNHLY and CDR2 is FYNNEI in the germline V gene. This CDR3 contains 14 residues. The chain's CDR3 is CASRDRNIFSPLHF. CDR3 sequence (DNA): TGTGCCAGCAGGGACAGGAACATCTTTTCACCCCTCCACTTT.

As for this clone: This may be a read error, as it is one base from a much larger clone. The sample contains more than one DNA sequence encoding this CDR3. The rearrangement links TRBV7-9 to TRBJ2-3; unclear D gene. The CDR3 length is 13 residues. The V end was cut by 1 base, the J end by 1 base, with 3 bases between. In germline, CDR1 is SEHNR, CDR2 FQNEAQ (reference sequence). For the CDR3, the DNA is TGTGCCAGCAGCTTAGTAGGCACAGATACGCAGTATTTT. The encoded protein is CASSLVGTDTQYF.

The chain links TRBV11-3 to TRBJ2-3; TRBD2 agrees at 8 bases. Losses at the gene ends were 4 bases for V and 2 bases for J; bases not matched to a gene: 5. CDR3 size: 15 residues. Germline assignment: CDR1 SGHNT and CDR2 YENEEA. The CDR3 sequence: CASSSGGALTDTQYF. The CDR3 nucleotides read TGTGCCAGCAGCTCCGGGGGGGCTCTCACAGATACGCAGTATTTT. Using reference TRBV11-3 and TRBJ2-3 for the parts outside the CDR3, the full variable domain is EAGVVQSPRYKIIEKKQPVAFWCNPISGHNTLYWYLQNLGQGPELLIRYENEEAVDDSQLPKDRFSAERLKGVDSTLKIQPAELGDSAVYLCASSSGGALTDTQYFGPGTRLTVL.

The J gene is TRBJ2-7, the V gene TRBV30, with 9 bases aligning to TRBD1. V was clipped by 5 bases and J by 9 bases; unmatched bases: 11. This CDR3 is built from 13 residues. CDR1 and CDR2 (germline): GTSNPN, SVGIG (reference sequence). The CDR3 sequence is CAWAGQGKGGQYF. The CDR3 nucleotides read TGTGCCTGGGCGGGACAGGGCAAAGGTGGGCAGTACTTC.

CDR3 nucleotide sequence: TGTGCCAGCAGCCTAATGACCACCGTGGCCATTCAGTACTTC. This translates into CASSLMTTVAIQYF. The gene calls are TRBV7-2 and TRBJ2-4; D remains ambiguous. The CDR3 spans 14 residues. Germline assignment: CDR1 SGHTA and CDR2 FQGNSA. Trimming cost V 5 bases and J 9 bases, with 17 bases left between them.

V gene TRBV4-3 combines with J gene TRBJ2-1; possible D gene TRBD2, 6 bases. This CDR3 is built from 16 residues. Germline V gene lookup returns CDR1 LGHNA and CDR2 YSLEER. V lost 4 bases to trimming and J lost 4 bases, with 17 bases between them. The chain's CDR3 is CASSLISGSLYNEQFF. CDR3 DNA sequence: TGCGCCAGCAGCCTAATAAGCGGGTCCCTATACAATGAGCAGTTCTTC.